This TCR beta chain is drawn from a study of post-analysis software for immune sequencing data. Study details: Relapsing-remitting, secondary progressive and progressive-relapsing multiple sclerosis were all included among the disease courses. General observations from the study: A few TRBV segments (TRBV5-6, TRBV5-1 and TRBV20-1 among them) occurred more frequently in patients than in controls. Controls significantly exceeded multiple sclerosis patients in normalized Chao1 diversity.

Built from TCR beta cDNA, the libraries had unique molecular identifiers in them. The T cell input of roughly 0.95 to 10 million gave roughly 500,000 cDNA molecules. MiXCR was run by TCRdb on the PCR reads, yielding one entry per CDR3 protein. Counted here are 450,000 or so distinct CDR3 sequences, roughly 45% occurring once; the ten biggest clones make up 9.5% to 13%. This clonotype turned up a few times. Its antigen is currently unknown. Germline values: CDR1 SQVTM, CDR2 ANQGSEA. Trimming shortened V by 7 bases and J by 2 bases, and 8 bases separated the two germline ends. CDR3 length: 11 residues. What was sequenced was blood. This chain joins TRBV29-1 and TRBJ2-5; the D gene is possibly TRBD2 (5 bases). This clonotype originated in a girl between 5 and 17 years old with multiple sclerosis. CDR3 DNA: TGCAGCGGAGGGTTTCAAGAGACCCAGTACTTC. This encodes CSGGFQETQYF.